This T cell receptor beta chain derives from a study of blood T cell repertoires in COVID-19. Repertoires were generated with immunoSEQ multiplex PCR, while TCRdb's copy carries only in-frame clones and drops some. The sample shows about 250,000 clones, approximately 90% of them seen only once. The CDR3 loop spans 18 amino acids. Germline V gene data show CDR1 as SGHKS and CDR2 as YYEKEE (reference sequence). Trimming stripped 2 bases from V and 6 bases from J, with 26 bases between. This sequence joins TRBV5-5 and TRBJ1-2, with TRBD1 as a possible D gene (5 bases). This receptor was obtained from a woman in her twenties or thirties with active or convalescent COVID-19. The sample comprised peripheral blood. This CDR3 is CASSLDSHPFGGENGYTF. CDR3 in DNA: TGTGCCAGCAGCTTAGATTCTCACCCCTTTGGGGGGGAGAATGGCTACACCTTC.